The following is a TCR beta chain sequence with its context. Its antigen is unidentified. It may be a read error: a sequence one base away is much more abundant. The CDR3 has 17 amino acids. In germline, CDR1 is LGHNA, CDR2 YSLEER. Trimming took 2 bases from V and 3 from J, leaving 19 bases between them. Genomic DNA was employed as the template in profiling TCR beta VDJ and CDR3. TCRdb re-derived calls from the reads in MiXCR, one entry per CDR3 protein. The sample carries about 240,000 distinct CDR3 sequences, around 45% recorded once. The data derive from a study of CD8+CD57+ T cells in acquired aplastic anemia. Study overall: Quantities of DNA derived from sorted CD4+ and CD8+ cells averaged approximately 3.5 ug. Study outcomes and limitations: For CD8+ Simpson's diversity, patients and controls showed no significant difference. The study identified twenty-nine CD8+ CDR3 sequences shared by patients and controls.

Sequenced patients had shown CD8+CD57+ cell expansion by flow cytometry. The enrolled patients all had severe acquired aplastic anemia. V and J are TRBV4-3 and TRBJ1-1; D is uncertain. The sequenced sample was sorted CD4+, CD8+, or CD8+CD57+ T cells (not recorded which) from PBMCs. This clonotype was sampled from a human donor with aplastic anemia. The DNA of the CDR3 is TGCGCCAGCAGCCAATATGTGGACGGCCCAAGGTACACTGAAGCTTTCTTT. This sequence encodes CASSQYVDGPRYTEAFF.